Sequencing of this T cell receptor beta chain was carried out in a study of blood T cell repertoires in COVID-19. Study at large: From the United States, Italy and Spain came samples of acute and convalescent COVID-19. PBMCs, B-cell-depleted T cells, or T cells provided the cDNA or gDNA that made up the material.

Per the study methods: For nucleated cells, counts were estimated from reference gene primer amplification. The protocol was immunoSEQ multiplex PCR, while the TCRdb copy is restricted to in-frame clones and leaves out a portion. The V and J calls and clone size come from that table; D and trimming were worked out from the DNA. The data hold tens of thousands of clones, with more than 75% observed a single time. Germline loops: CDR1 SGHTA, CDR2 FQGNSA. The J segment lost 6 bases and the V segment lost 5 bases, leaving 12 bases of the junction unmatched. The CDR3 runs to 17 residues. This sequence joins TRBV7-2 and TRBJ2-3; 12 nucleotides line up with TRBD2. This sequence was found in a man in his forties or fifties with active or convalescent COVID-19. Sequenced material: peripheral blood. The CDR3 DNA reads TGTGCCAGCAGCCTCTTTCCTAGCGGGGGGGCCCTGGATACGCAGTATTTT. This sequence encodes CASSLFPSGGALDTQYF.